What follows are 26 T cell receptor beta chains derived from one specimen sequenced in a study of blood T cells in healthy people across ages. Through a sample-barcoded 5' primer and a J-beta primer mix, a second PCR was run for roughly 7 to 12 cycles. TCRdb processed the 5' RACE reads anew with MiXCR; each CDR3 protein has one entry. The sample has over 1,500,000 distinct CDR3 sequences, around 40% seen once. The sample taken for sequencing was blood. Receptors were obtained from a human donor in good health.

Here the CDR3 reads CASSYNRQGANYGYTF. DNA of the CDR3: TGTGCCAGCAGCTATAATAGACAGGGGGCTAACTATGGCTACACCTTC. The V call is TRBV6-6, the J call TRBJ1-2, with 9 bases fitting TRBD1. The germline gives CDR1 MNHNY, CDR2 SVGAGI (reference sequence). The CDR3 covers 16 residues. Trimming cost V 6 bases and J 0 bases; bases outside gene matches: 8.

The sample holds a few counts of this clonotype. J is TRBJ2-7 and V is TRBV29-1; TRBD2 agrees at 8 bases. V trimming: 1 base; J trimming: 7 bases; junction bases outside the gene matches: 6. CDR1 and CDR2 (germline): SQVTM, ANQGSEA. The CDR3 has 13 amino acids. This chain's CDR3 is CSVEVGGAGEQYF. In DNA, the CDR3 is TGCAGCGTTGAAGTCGGGGGGGCGGGTGAGCAGTACTTC.

The chain links TRBV2 to TRBJ1-1; the D gene is possibly TRBD1 (5 bases). The CDR3 covers 13 residues. Germline V gives CDR1 SNHLY, CDR2 FYNNEI. V was trimmed by 7 bases and J by 1 base, leaving 10 bases between them. As DNA, the CDR3 is TGTGCCAGCACCAGCCAGGGGAACACTGAAGCTTTCTTT. Its translation: CASTSQGNTEAFF.

This clonotype was detected only a few times. The chain is built from TRBV28 and TRBJ1-2; D possibly corresponds to TRBD1 (5 bases). Germline V gene data show CDR1 as MDHEN and CDR2 as SYDVKM. Trimming took 8 bases from V and 0 from J, leaving 22 bases between them. This CDR3 is 17 amino acids long. The CDR3: CASFSTGELGANYGYTF. Here the CDR3 DNA reads TGTGCCAGCTTTTCCACCGGGGAGTTGGGGGCTAACTATGGCTACACCTTC.

J is TRBJ2-7 and V is TRBV5-1; D unclear. Germline V gives CDR1 SGHRS, CDR2 YFSETQ. V lost 6 bases and J lost 0, with 10 bases in between. The CDR3 is 13 residues long. The CDR3 nucleotides are TGCGCCAGCATGGGTGACATCTCCTACGAGCAGTACTTC. It specifies CASMGDISYEQYF.

This chain links TRBV10-3 with TRBJ2-1; 8 bases are a match to TRBD2. The CDR3 is made up of 12 amino acids. Per germline, CDR1 ENHRY and CDR2 SYGVKD. V shed 6 bases, J shed 10 bases, and the junction held 5 bases outside the gene matches. The CDR3 loop is CAISQTSAEQFF. The CDR3, as DNA: TGTGCCATCAGCCAGACTAGCGCAGAGCAGTTCTTC.

This clonotype was observed once. The CDR3 region is CATSRSLTTGFNEQFF. In DNA form, the CDR3 reads TGTGCCACCAGCAGATCTCTAACGACAGGGTTCAACGAGCAGTTCTTC. This chain uses TRBV15 with TRBJ2-1; 7 bases are shared with TRBD1. J lost 10 bases, V lost 2 bases, and 14 bases had no gene match. CDR1 and CDR2 from the germline V gene are LNHNV and YYDKDF (reference sequence). CDR3 length equals 16 residues.

This chain joins TRBV15 and TRBJ2-5; TRBD1 matches 7 bases. The length of the CDR3 is 16 residues. V was pared by 2 bases and J by 1 base, with 7 bases of the junction left unmatched. Germline CDR1 reads LNHNV; CDR2 reads YYDKDF (reference sequence). Here the CDR3 reads CATSRRGRGAQETQYF. The CDR3 DNA reads TGTGCCACCAGCAGAAGGGGGCGAGGGGCCCAAGAGACCCAGTACTTC.

This clonotype was seen only a few times. V usage is TRBV6-2 or TRBV6-3 and J usage is TRBJ2-3; TRBD2 aligns across 7 bases. Germline CDR1 reads MNHEY; CDR2 reads SVGEGT. The CDR3 is 14 residues long. Trimming at V came to 8 bases and at J to 5 bases, leaving 10 bases not matched to a gene. The CDR3 reads CASGGLAAGDTQYF. DNA for the CDR3: TGTGCCAGCGGAGGTCTAGCGGCAGGAGATACGCAGTATTTT.

This clonotype was seen a single time. Possible read error: a much larger clone is one base away. V usage is TRBV10-3 and J usage is TRBJ2-7, with D perhaps TRBD1 (6 bases). V was shortened by 4 bases and J by 2 bases, with 9 bases between the two germline ends. The CDR3 is 13 residues long. Germline V gene sequence: CDR1 ENHRY, CDR2 SYGVKD. The CDR3 sequence: CAISGGTPYEQYF. In DNA, the CDR3 is TGTGCCATCAGTGGGGGGACACCCTACGAGCAGTACTTC.

Many counts were recorded for this clonotype. CDR3 protein: CASSARGSSYNEQFF. DNA for the CDR3: TGTGCCAGCAGCGCCAGGGGGTCATCCTACAATGAGCAGTTCTTC. This rearrangement joins TRBV12-3 or TRBV12-4 to TRBJ2-1, with 7 positions matching TRBD1. This CDR3 has 15 residues. V lost 6 bases and J lost 1; bases outside the gene matches: 6.

This clonotype occurred a few times. The chain is built from TRBV5-6 and TRBJ1-5; no firm D call. Trimming left V 1 base short and J 3 bases short, with 17 bases between. There are 17 residues in the CDR3. Germline-derived CDR1 and CDR2 are SGHDT and YYEEEE. DNA for the CDR3: TGTGCCAGCAGCTTGTCGGGAAGTGTCGGGCCCAATCAGCCCCAGCATTTT. Protein product: CASSLSGSVGPNQPQHF.

The table lists this clonotype with a few counts. The chain is built from TRBV12-3 or TRBV12-4 and TRBJ2-7, with 10 bases identical to TRBD1. The CDR3 is made up of 17 amino acids. J gave up 2 bases and V 5 bases, and 12 bases lay outside the gene matches. This CDR3 is CASSPTRTGGIPYEQYF. Here the CDR3 DNA reads TGTGCCAGCAGTCCTACCCGGACAGGGGGGATTCCCTACGAGCAGTACTTC.

V gene TRBV7-2 combines with J gene TRBJ2-3, with 12 bases that match TRBD2. CDR1 is SGHTA, CDR2 FQGNSA, per germline. V was clipped by 3 bases and J by 6 bases; unmatched bases: 4. The CDR3 has 15 amino acids. The CDR3 DNA reads TGTGCCAGCAGCTTTACTAGCGGGGGGAGGGATACGCAGTATTTT. It codes for CASSFTSGGRDTQYF.

This clonotype was found a few times. The CDR3 loop is CASSLAGAGGYYGYTF. DNA for the CDR3: TGTGCCAGCAGCTTAGCCGGGGCAGGGGGATATTATGGCTACACCTTC. This chain uses TRBV7-2 with TRBJ1-2; 7 bases are a match to TRBD1. This CDR3 is 16 amino acids long. Per germline, CDR1 SGHTA and CDR2 FQGNSA. J was trimmed by 5 bases and V by 0 bases; bases with no gene match: 9.

V and J are TRBV6-1 and TRBJ2-7; TRBD2 matches at 10 bases. J lost 2 bases, V lost 7 bases, and 8 bases had no gene match. This CDR3 spans 15 amino acids. CDR1 is MNHNS and CDR2 is SASEGT in the germline V gene. This CDR3 reads CASKTVAGGPYEQYF. In nucleotides, the CDR3 is TGTGCCAGCAAAACCGTAGCGGGGGGCCCCTACGAGCAGTACTTC.

The chain joins TRBV7-2 to TRBJ2-3; no clear D gene. The CDR3 extends over 11 amino acids. Germline lookup yields CDR1 SGHTA and CDR2 FQGNSA. V shed 1 base and J shed 8 bases, with 4 bases lying between them. The CDR3 here is CASSLESTQYF. CDR3 sequence (DNA): TGTGCCAGCAGCTTAGAGAGTACGCAGTATTTT.

This chain connects TRBV7-2 to TRBJ1-3; unclear D gene. From germline, CDR1 is SGHTA and CDR2 FQGNSA. V lost 1 base and J lost 0, with 7 bases in between. The CDR3 loop spans 15 amino acids. CDR3 amino acids: CASSLVPDSGNTIYF. DNA for the CDR3: TGTGCCAGCAGCTTAGTACCAGACTCTGGAAACACCATATATTTT.

To note about this clonotype: The junction shows a germline mismatch at one end, possibly a read error. The chain has TRBV12-3 or TRBV12-4 and TRBJ2-5; TRBD1 aligns across 10 bases. CDR3 size: 15 residues. CDR3 protein: CASSSRTGGGETPYF. The CDR3 coding sequence is TGTGCCAGCAGTTCGCGGACAGGGGGGGGAGAGACCCCGTACTTC.

The chain links TRBV9 to TRBJ2-3; the D is unclear. CDR1 is SGDLS, CDR2 YYNGEE, per germline. The length of the CDR3 is 16 residues. Trimming removed 0 bases from V and 1 base from J, with 12 bases in between. CDR3 loop: CASSVGLSAGTDTQYF. CDR3 bases: TGTGCCAGCAGCGTAGGGTTAAGTGCGGGCACAGATACGCAGTATTTT.

The chain carries TRBV7-3 and TRBJ1-2; 7 nucleotides align to TRBD1. J was trimmed by 5 bases and V by 5 bases; bases with no gene match: 8. This CDR3 comprises 14 residues. The germline V gene encodes CDR1 SGHTA and CDR2 FQGTGA. CDR3 sequence reads: CASSPTGFWYGYTF. The CDR3 DNA reads TGTGCCAGCAGCCCGACAGGGTTTTGGTATGGCTACACCTTC.

This chain connects TRBV12-3 or TRBV12-4 to TRBJ2-3; perhaps TRBD2 as D (6 bases). The CDR3 has 14 amino acids. Trimming cost V 6 bases and J 6 bases, with 16 bases left between them. CDR3 DNA sequence: TGTGCCAGCAGCCTTGGGGGGTTGAGTGATACGCAGTATTTT. Its translation is CASSLGGLSDTQYF.

This clonotype has just a few counts. This chain connects TRBV12-3 or TRBV12-4 to TRBJ2-3; D gene unclear. The CDR3 has 15 amino acids. The V end lost 2 bases, the J end lost 0 bases, and 9 bases lay between the germline ends. The CDR3 bases are TGTGCCAGCAGTTTAAGGTGGGCTAGCACAGATACGCAGTATTTT. This encodes CASSLRWASTDTQYF.

V and J are TRBV10-3 and TRBJ2-3; D gene uncertain. The V and J ends lost 8 bases and 3 bases respectively, with 9 bases between them. This CDR3 comprises 12 residues. Germline-derived CDR1 and CDR2 are ENHRY and SYGVKD. The CDR3 nucleotides are TGTGCCATCGCTGAAGGTACAGATACGCAGTATTTT. Residues: CAIAEGTDTQYF.

This clonotype was picked up a small number of times. The chain carries TRBV7-8 and TRBJ2-7; D is ambiguous. The CDR3 is made up of 16 amino acids. Germline V CDR1 and CDR2: SGHVS, FQNEAQ. Trimming cost V 5 bases and J 0 bases, with 17 bases left between them. CDR3 loop: CASSPKGNPLSYEQYF. As DNA, the CDR3 is TGTGCCAGCAGCCCGAAAGGGAATCCACTCTCCTACGAGCAGTACTTC. Full variable domain (rest looked up from reference TRBV7-8 and TRBJ2-7): GAGVSQSPRYKVAKRGQDVALRCDPISGHVSLFWYQQALGQGPEFLTYFQNEAQLDKSGLPSDRFFAERPEGSVSTLKIQRTQQEDSAVYLCASSPKGNPLSYEQYFGPGTRLTVT.

This clonotype turned up a few times. V usage is TRBV6-6 and J usage is TRBJ2-1, with TRBD1 matching 7 bases. Germline CDR1 MNHNY, CDR2 SVGAGI (reference sequence). The CDR3 extends over 14 amino acids. J lost 4 bases, V lost 6 bases, and 6 bases had no gene match. The CDR3 nucleotides are TGTGCCAGCAGCTCCGGGACAGAGTACAATGAGCAGTTCTTC. It is translated as CASSSGTEYNEQFF.